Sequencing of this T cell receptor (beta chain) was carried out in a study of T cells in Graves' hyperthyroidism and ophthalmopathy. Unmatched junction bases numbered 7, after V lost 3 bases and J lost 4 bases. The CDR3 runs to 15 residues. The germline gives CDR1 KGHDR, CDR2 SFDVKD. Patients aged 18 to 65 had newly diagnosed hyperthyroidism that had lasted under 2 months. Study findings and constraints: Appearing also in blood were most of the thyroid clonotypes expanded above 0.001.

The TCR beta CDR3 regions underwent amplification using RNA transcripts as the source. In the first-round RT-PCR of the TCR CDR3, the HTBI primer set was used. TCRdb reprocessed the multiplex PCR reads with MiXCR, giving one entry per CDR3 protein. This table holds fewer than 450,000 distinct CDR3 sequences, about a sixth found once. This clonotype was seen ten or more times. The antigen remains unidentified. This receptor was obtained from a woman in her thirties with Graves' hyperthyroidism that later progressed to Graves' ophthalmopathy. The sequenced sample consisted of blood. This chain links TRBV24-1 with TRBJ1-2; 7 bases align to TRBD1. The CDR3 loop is CATSDPGTEVYGYTF. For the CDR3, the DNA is TGTGCCACCAGTGATCCTGGGACAGAAGTCTATGGCTACACCTTC.